The next 7 T cell receptor beta chains were all read from a single sample in a study of T cells in Graves' hyperthyroidism and ophthalmopathy (dated by TCRdb to the late 2010s). The library was built by means of multiplex PCR. Instrument on record: Illumina HiSeq 2000. TCR beta CDR3 regions were amplified from RNA transcripts. A first-round RT-PCR of the TCR CDR3 used the HTBI primer set with the Qiagen OneStep RT-PCR kit. TCRdb passed the public sequencing reads through fastp at Q25 and MiXCR, retaining productive beta sequences. Each entry is one CDR3 protein sequence, shown with its most common DNA and genes. For this sample there are over 250,000 distinct CDR3 sequences; 25% to 30% appear just once. Roughly a quarter of the sample is taken by the ten largest. The specimen sequenced was blood. The receptors come from a man between 35 and 55 years old with Graves' hyperthyroidism that later progressed to Graves' ophthalmopathy.

Ten or more counts support this clonotype. J is TRBJ2-7 and V is TRBV28; D not resolved. Germline CDR1 and CDR2: MDHEN and SYDVKM. The CDR3 is 13 residues long. The germline V and J ends were trimmed by 6 bases and 8 bases, with 17 bases remaining between them. The CDR3: CASRERQFGKQYF. The CDR3, as DNA: TGTGCCAGCAGGGAACGTCAGTTTGGAAAGCAGTACTTC.

The chain joins TRBV11-2 to TRBJ2-7; D call uncertain. Between the trimmed V and J ends, which lost 3 bases and 5 bases, there was a span of 11 bases. Germline lookup yields CDR1 SGHAT and CDR2 FQNNGV. There are 13 residues in the CDR3. The CDR3 loop is CASSLRQNHEQYF. The DNA of the CDR3 is TGTGCCAGCAGCTTGAGGCAAAACCACGAGCAGTACTTC.

Many counts were recorded for this clonotype. The rearrangement uses TRBV11-1 and TRBJ1-5, with TRBD1 matching over 7 bases. This CDR3 comprises 16 residues. In germline, CDR1 is SGHAT, CDR2 FQDESV (reference sequence). With 1 base clipped from V and 7 bases from J, the junction kept 10 bases outside the gene matches. The CDR3 region has the DNA TGTGCCAGCAGCTTAGACCCTGGACGAGGGGGCCAGCCCCAGCATTTT. Translated, it gives CASSLDPGRGGQPQHF.

Ten or more counts support this clonotype. The chain uses TRBV2 and TRBJ1-2; D gene uncertain. The CDR3 is made up of 13 amino acids. V lost 6 bases, J lost 3 bases, and 11 bases lay in between. The V gene's germline CDR1 is SNHLY and CDR2 FYNNEI. The CDR3 reads CASSGESDYGYTF. In DNA, the CDR3 is TGTGCCAGCAGCGGGGAATCGGACTATGGCTACACCTTC.

This clonotype has ten or more counts. The chain combines TRBV20-1 with TRBJ1-2; D may be TRBD1 (5 bases). Germline V lookup: CDR1 DFQATT, CDR2 SNEGSKA (reference sequence). V lost 2 bases and J 4 bases, leaving 5 bases between the germline ends. The CDR3 runs 11 residues. The CDR3 sequence: CSARTGYGYTF. In DNA form, the CDR3 reads TGCAGTGCTAGAACAGGCTATGGCTACACCTTC.

This clonotype was counted at least ten times. The V gene is TRBV12-3 or TRBV12-4, the J gene TRBJ1-5, with D hard to call. CDR3 length: 13 residues. The V end lost 3 bases, the J end lost 4 bases, and 7 bases lay between the germline ends. The CDR3 protein is CASSFNGNQPQHF. In DNA form, the CDR3 reads TGTGCCAGCAGTTTCAACGGGAATCAGCCCCAGCATTTT.

This clonotype was recorded at least ten times. The chain recombines TRBV29-1 with TRBJ2-2, with TRBD2 matching over 7 bases. After removal of 6 bases from V and 4 bases from J, the junction contained 8 bases not matched to a gene. Germline lookup yields CDR1 SQVTM and CDR2 ANQGSEA. This CDR3 comprises 14 residues. CDR3 sequence reads: CSVRSGIGTGELFF. The DNA for the CDR3 is TGCAGCGTGAGGAGCGGGATTGGCACCGGGGAGCTGTTTTTT.